These 10 T cell receptor beta chains came from one sample sequenced in a study of blood T cell repertoires in COVID-19. This table comes from immunoSEQ multiplex PCR, and its TCRdb copy is limited to in-frame clones, with some not included. The sample carries about 180,000 clones, 65% to 90% recorded once. What was sequenced was peripheral blood. These receptors were collected from a man aged 45-65 years with active or convalescent COVID-19.

The gene calls are TRBV3-1 (or the pseudogene TRBV3-2) and TRBJ2-7; possibly TRBD1 for D (6 bases). With 4 bases removed from V and 6 bases from J, the gap between germline ends came to 10 bases. This CDR3 region has 12 residues. Germline CDR1 reads LGHDT; CDR2 reads YNNKEL (reference sequence). The CDR3 loop is CASSLTGGEQYF. CDR3 sequence (DNA): TGTGCCAGCAGCCTGACAGGAGGCGAGCAGTACTTC.

CDR3 nucleotide sequence: TGTGCCACCAGTGATACCGGACAGAGGACCGGGGAGCTGTTTTTT. Amino acid sequence: CATSDTGQRTGELFF. The gene calls are TRBV24-1 and TRBJ2-2; D may be TRBD1 (6 bases). The CDR3 has 15 amino acids. CDR1 is KGHDR, CDR2 SFDVKD, per germline. V was pared by 3 bases and J by 5 bases, with 12 bases between.

The chain links TRBV4-1 to TRBJ2-1; TRBD2 matches 13 bases. Germline CDR1 reads MGHRA; CDR2 reads YSYEKL. The CDR3 has 17 amino acids. With 1 base clipped from V and 8 bases from J, the junction kept 8 bases outside the gene matches. The CDR3 DNA reads TGCGCCAGCAGCCAAGTTCGGACTAGCGGGAGTAGCGATGAGCAGTTCTTC. Its translation is CASSQVRTSGSSDEQFF.

This chain joins TRBV5-4 and TRBJ1-4; 8 nucleotides match TRBD1. Looked up from germline, CDR1 is SGHNT and CDR2 is YYREEE (reference sequence). This CDR3 contains 16 residues. The V and J ends lost 4 bases and 8 bases, in that order; junction bases with no gene match: 13. This chain's CDR3 is CASSRGLGQVGEKLFF. The CDR3 DNA sequence: TGTGCCAGCAGCCGAGGATTGGGACAGGTGGGAGAAAAACTGTTTTTT.

The chain has TRBV6-5 and TRBJ2-3, with 10 bases fitting TRBD2. The ends lost 0 bases at V and 9 bases at J; junction bases unmatched: 9. Germline loops: CDR1 MNHEY, CDR2 SVGAGI. This CDR3 contains 16 residues. The CDR3 is CASSYSIAGGRGTQYF. As DNA, the CDR3 is TGTGCCAGCAGTTACTCTATAGCGGGGGGTAGAGGGACGCAGTATTTT.

This clone has only one observation. The chain couples TRBV28 to TRBJ2-7; TRBD1 matches 9 bases. Germline V gene sequence: CDR1 MDHEN, CDR2 SYDVKM. Trimming at V came to 4 bases and at J to 5 bases, leaving 3 bases not matched to a gene. The CDR3 sequence is 13 residues long. CDR3 sequence (DNA): TGTGCCAGCAGTTCAGGACAGGGGAACGAGCAGTACTTC. Protein product: CASSSGQGNEQYF.

The chain has TRBV7-3 and TRBJ1-1; D is unclear. V was clipped by 4 bases and J by 0 bases, with 15 bases between them. The germline V gene encodes CDR1 SGHTA and CDR2 FQGTGA. The CDR3 runs 16 residues. CDR3 residues: CASSCSHLDMNTEAFF. The CDR3 DNA sequence: TGTGCCAGCAGCTGCTCCCATTTAGACATGAACACTGAAGCTTTCTTT.

This sequence joins TRBV13 and TRBJ1-5; D is perhaps TRBD1 (6 bases). V lost 5 bases, J lost 7 bases, and 18 bases lay in between. The CDR3 is 15 residues long. The germline V gene encodes CDR1 PRHDT and CDR2 FYEKMQ (reference sequence). CDR3 loop: CASSLSQGLWQPQHF. In nucleotides, the CDR3 is TGTGCCAGCAGCCTCTCCCAGGGGTTATGGCAGCCCCAGCATTTT.

V gene TRBV6-6 combines with J gene TRBJ2-7; TRBD2 is a possible D gene (7 bases). This CDR3 region has 15 residues. V shed 0 bases and J shed 6 bases, with 15 bases lying between them. The V gene's germline CDR1 is MNHNY and CDR2 SVGAGI (reference sequence). CDR3: CASSYSAGAQSEQYF. The CDR3 coding sequence is TGTGCCAGCAGTTACTCGGCGGGGGCGCAGAGCGAGCAGTACTTC.

As for this clone: The identical CDR3 is also encoded by other nucleotide sequences in the sample. The chain carries TRBV11-1 and TRBJ1-2; D is unresolved. Germline CDR1 is SGHAT and CDR2 is FQDESV (reference sequence). This CDR3 has 11 residues. V shed 6 bases and J shed 5 bases, with 7 bases lying between them. CDR3 region: CASSPGYGYTF. CDR3 DNA: TGTGCCAGCAGTCCGGGATATGGCTACACCTTC.